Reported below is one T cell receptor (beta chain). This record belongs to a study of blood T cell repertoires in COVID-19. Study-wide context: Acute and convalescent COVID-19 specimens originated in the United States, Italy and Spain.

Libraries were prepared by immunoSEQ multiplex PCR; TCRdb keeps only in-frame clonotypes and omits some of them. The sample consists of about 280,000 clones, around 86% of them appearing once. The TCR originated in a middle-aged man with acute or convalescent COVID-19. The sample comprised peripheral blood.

The CDR3 DNA is TGTGCCAGCAACCGGGCAGGGGCAAAAGAGACCCAGTACTTC. Translated, it gives CASNRAGAKETQYF. The rearrangement uses TRBV9 and TRBJ2-5; possibly TRBD1 for D (6 bases). CDR3 size: 14 residues. With 6 bases removed from V and 3 bases from J, the gap between germline ends came to 15 bases. Germline lookup yields CDR1 SGDLS and CDR2 YYNGEE.